The entry below gives a single T cell receptor beta chain sequence along with its context. The antigen is not known. PCR primers comprised 60 Vbeta and 13 Jbeta primers. Sequencing used immunoSEQ multiplex PCR; TCRdb keeps in-frame clones, though not all of them. The sample yields around 110,000 clones, under 90% seen once. Nominal health characterized the donors when sampled, though unrecorded immune exposures were likely. These data are taken from a study of cytomegalovirus exposure and HLA in healthy donors. The V gene end was trimmed by 5 bases and the J gene end by 5 bases; junction bases not matched to a gene: 6. Germline loops: CDR1 LNHDA, CDR2 SQIVND (reference sequence). The CDR3 sequence is 14 residues long. Study-wide results and limits: Immune exposure information available was restricted to CMV serostatus. Reported performance of the classifier showed diagnosis of cytomegalovirus status with high specificity and sensitivity.

Sequenced material: PBMCs. This sequence joins TRBV19 and TRBJ1-1, with TRBD1 matching 9 bases. The clonotype was recovered from a woman in her 30s in good health and CMV-seronegative. As DNA, the CDR3 is TGTGCCAGTAGTCCGGACAGGGGTTGGACTGAAGCTTTCTTT. Translated, it gives CASSPDRGWTEAFF.